This T cell receptor (beta chain) was documented in a study of T cell changes during pregnancy in multiple sclerosis. This CDR3 region has 14 residues. Germline lookup yields CDR1 SGHDT and CDR2 YYEEEE. Trimming left V 1 base short and J 4 bases short, with 12 bases between. Libraries were prepared by immunoSEQ multiplex PCR; TCRdb keeps only in-frame clonotypes and omits some of them. The sample lists some 70,000 clones, more than 80% occurring once. The sample consisted of peripheral blood, taken in the second trimester of pregnancy. The origin of this receptor is a female donor in good health, enrolled as a control in a pregnancy study. The V call is TRBV5-6, the J call TRBJ2-7; TRBD1 is a possible D gene (5 bases). The DNA for the CDR3 is TGTGCCAGCAGCTTGTGGGCCAGGGATTACGAGCAGTACTTC. Translated, it gives CASSLWARDYEQYF.